This TCR beta chain was observed in a study of blood T cell repertoires in COVID-19. At the level of the study: Acute-phase and convalescent COVID-19 samples originated in the United States, Italy and Spain. Sources were T cells, B-cell-depleted T cells, or PBMCs; the material itself was cDNA or gDNA.

The table lists this clone with a few counts. Germline CDR1 LGHDT, CDR2 YNNKEL (reference sequence). Trimming removed 0 bases from V and 5 bases from J; junction bases left unmatched: 4. The CDR3 covers 15 residues. Study members were between roughly 18 and 100 years old and lived in some 26 US regions. Recovery meant two consecutive negative NP/OP PCR tests, professional clearance, or resolved symptoms. The method was immunoSEQ multiplex PCR; TCRdb's version includes in-frame clones alone and lacks a portion of them. The table has more than 200,000 clones, around 84% seen once. The J gene is TRBJ1-1, the V gene TRBV3-1 (or the pseudogene TRBV3-2); 9 bases match TRBD1. The sequencing input was PBMCs or T cells enriched from blood (not recorded which). The source of this sequence is a middle-aged man who had recovered from COVID-19. CDR3 amino acids: CASSQEWTGETEAFF. In nucleotides, the CDR3 is TGTGCCAGCAGCCAAGAGTGGACAGGGGAAACTGAAGCTTTCTTT.